One sample yielded the 31 T cell receptor beta chains listed below, sequenced in a study of blood T cell repertoires in COVID-19. TCRdb keeps only in-frame clones here, not all; method: immunoSEQ multiplex PCR. The data contain around 270,000 clones, around 90% of them seen just once; the ten biggest clones take up approximately 4.3%. Sequenced material: peripheral blood. The receptor source for this set is a man aged 55 to 70 who had recovered from COVID-19.

The chain carries TRBV19 and TRBJ1-1; TRBD1 might be the D (6 bases). The CDR3 loop spans 13 amino acids. Germline V gives CDR1 LNHDA, CDR2 SQIVND (reference sequence). V was clipped by 0 bases and J by 6 bases, with 8 bases between them. For the CDR3, the DNA is TGTGCCAGTAGTATAGATAGGGGGTCTGAAGCTTTCTTT. Residues: CASSIDRGSEAFF.

The chain employs TRBV7-7 and TRBJ1-2, with D possibly matching TRBD1 (5 bases). Germline V gene sequence: CDR1 SSHAT, CDR2 FNYEAQ (reference sequence). The CDR3 extends over 13 amino acids. The V and J ends lost 5 bases and 8 bases respectively, with 15 bases between them. In DNA form, the CDR3 reads TGTGCCAGCAGCCCCATTACAGGTGGGGGCTACACCTTC. Amino acid sequence: CASSPITGGGYTF.

J is TRBJ1-3 and V is TRBV7-9, with D hard to call. CDR1 is SEHNR, CDR2 FQNEAQ, per germline (reference sequence). V was clipped by 0 bases and J by 4 bases, with 10 bases between them. There are 15 residues in the CDR3. The CDR3 protein is CASSLASGSGNTIYF. DNA of the CDR3: TGTGCCAGCAGCTTAGCGTCAGGCTCCGGAAACACCATATATTTT.

The table lists this clone with a few counts. The CDR3 is CASSLAPLQNLGGQETQYF. CDR3 nucleotide sequence: TGTGCCAGCAGCTTAGCCCCACTCCAAAACTTGGGGGGCCAAGAGACCCAGTACTTC. This chain connects TRBV7-8 to TRBJ2-5, with D possibly matching TRBD2 (6 bases). Germline CDR1 and CDR2: SGHVS and FQNEAQ. CDR3 length: 19 amino acids. The V gene lost 0 bases and the J gene lost 1 base, with 21 bases spanning the gap.

As to this clone: This sample also contains other DNA sequences that code for the same CDR3. This sequence joins TRBV11-2 and TRBJ1-1; tentative D call: TRBD1 (5 bases). The CDR3 loop spans 14 amino acids. Germline V gives CDR1 SGHAT, CDR2 FQNNGV. Deletions cut 3 bases from V and 0 bases from J, with 8 bases between. CDR3 loop: CASSLTALNTEAFF. CDR3 coding DNA: TGTGCCAGCAGCTTGACAGCTCTGAACACTGAAGCTTTCTTT. The entire variable domain, with the rest obtained from reference TRBV11-2 and TRBJ1-1, is as follows: EAGVAQSPRYKIIEKRQSVAFWCNPISGHATLYWYQQILGQGPKLLIQFQNNGVVDDSQLPKDRFSAERLKGVDSTLKIQPAKLEDSAVYLCASSLTALNTEAFFGQGTRLTVV.

The J gene is TRBJ1-5, the V gene TRBV7-8; D not certain. The CDR3 extends over 15 amino acids. Trimming pared 2 bases from V and 4 bases from J, leaving 12 bases between. Looked up from germline, CDR1 is SGHVS and CDR2 is FQNEAQ. DNA for the CDR3: TGTGCCAGCAGCTTATTGTTGCGCGGGAATCAGCCCCAGCATTTT. It is translated as CASSLLLRGNQPQHF.

The chain links TRBV7-9 to TRBJ1-5; the match to TRBD1 covers 8 bases. Germline CDR1 and CDR2: SEHNR and FQNEAQ (reference sequence). Trimming at V came to 1 base and at J to 3 bases, leaving 8 bases not matched to a gene. This CDR3 is 17 amino acids long. CDR3 sequence: CASSLEGTGGLNQPQHF. CDR3 sequence (DNA): TGTGCCAGCAGCTTAGAGGGAACAGGGGGACTCAATCAGCCCCAGCATTTT.

V usage is TRBV20-1 and J usage is TRBJ2-1; no definite D call. The germline gives CDR1 DFQATT, CDR2 SNEGSKA (reference sequence). This CDR3 has 11 residues. V was clipped by 7 bases and J by 9 bases, with 13 bases between them. CDR3 amino acids: CSVQVNPEQFF. CDR3 nucleotide sequence: TGCAGTGTCCAGGTAAACCCTGAGCAGTTCTTC.

This clone has a handful of counts. The chain combines TRBV11-2 with TRBJ2-2, with D unresolved. Trimming took off 5 bases at V and 5 bases at J, with 6 bases between the two ends. The CDR3 has 12 amino acids. CDR1 and CDR2 (germline): SGHAT, FQNNGV. CDR3 amino acids: CASSPVTGELFF. CDR3 coding DNA: TGTGCCAGCAGCCCCGTAACCGGGGAGCTGTTTTTT.

This sequence joins TRBV19 and TRBJ2-2, with D perhaps matching TRBD2 (5 bases). Trimming shortened V by 7 bases and J by 4 bases, and 16 bases separated the two germline ends. The CDR3 runs 15 residues. The germline V gene has CDR1 LNHDA and CDR2 SQIVND (reference sequence). The CDR3 DNA follows: TGTGCCAGTACCCTTCTAGCCGGCGTCACCGGGGAGCTGTTTTTT. Encoded protein: CASTLLAGVTGELFF.

The chain combines TRBV5-1 with TRBJ2-3, with TRBD1 as a possible D gene (5 bases). The germline V gene has CDR1 SGHRS and CDR2 YFSETQ. The CDR3 is made up of 14 amino acids. Trimming stripped 3 bases from V and 6 bases from J, with 14 bases between. CDR3 nucleotide sequence: TGCGCCAGCAGCTCTCAGGGTAAAGAGGATACGCAGTATTTT. Translation gives CASSSQGKEDTQYF.

This clone came up once. The CDR3 DNA is TGTGCCACCCACCCTTGGGGCTCCGGGGAGCTGTTTTTT. Residues: CATHPWGSGELFF. The gene calls are TRBV11-1 and TRBJ2-2, with TRBD1 as a possible D gene (5 bases). The CDR3 runs to 13 residues. Between the trimmed V and J ends, which lost 10 bases and 6 bases, there was a span of 15 bases. Germline V lookup: CDR1 SGHAT, CDR2 FQDESV (reference sequence). The full variable domain, its missing parts supplied by reference TRBV11-1 and TRBJ2-2, is EAEVAQSPRYKITEKSQAVAFWCDPISGHATLYWYRQILGQGPELLVQFQDESVVDDSQLPKDRFSAERLKGVDSTLKIQPAELGDSAMYLCATHPWGSGELFFGEGSRLTVL.

As for this clone: This same CDR3 is encoded by further DNA sequences in the sample. The chain joins TRBV6-5 to TRBJ2-1, with D perhaps TRBD2 (5 bases). The CDR3 totals 13 residues. Germline CDR1 reads MNHEY; CDR2 reads SVGAGI. The V gene lost 5 bases and the J gene lost 1 base, with 6 bases spanning the gap. Written as DNA, the CDR3 is TGTGCCAGCAGTCGCGGGTCCTACAATGAGCAGTTCTTC. Encoded protein: CASSRGSYNEQFF.

This clone was seen a single time. This rearrangement joins TRBV19 to TRBJ2-5; 11 bases are shared with TRBD2. After removal of 5 bases from V and 10 bases from J, the junction contained 9 bases not matched to a gene. The CDR3 extends over 14 amino acids. Germline V gives CDR1 LNHDA, CDR2 SQIVND (reference sequence). Written as DNA, the CDR3 is TGTGCCAGTAGTCCACTAGCGGGGGCCGGCCGCCAGTACTTC. Translated, it gives CASSPLAGAGRQYF. The full variable domain, in which reference TRBV19 and TRBJ2-5 provide the parts outside the CDR3, is DGGITQSPKYLFRKEGQNVTLSCEQNLNHDAMYWYRQDPGQGLRLIYYSQIVNDFQKGDIAEGYSVSREKKESFPLTVTSAQKNPTAFYLCASSPLAGAGRQYFGPGTRLLVL.

Remarks on this clone: Other DNA sequences of this sample code for an identical CDR3. The chain has TRBV19 and TRBJ1-5; D perhaps matches TRBD1 (6 bases). CDR1 LNHDA and CDR2 SQIVND come from the germline V gene (reference sequence). The V gene lost 3 bases and the J gene lost 2 bases, with 11 bases spanning the gap. There are 15 residues in the CDR3. In nucleotides, the CDR3 is TGTGCCAGTAGTATTGGAGCAGGGGGCAATCAGCCCCAGCATTTT. It is translated as CASSIGAGGNQPQHF.

The chain uses TRBV6-5 and TRBJ1-2, with a weak D call TRBD1 (5 bases). V lost 2 bases and J 7 bases, leaving 11 bases between the germline ends. The germline V gene encodes CDR1 MNHEY and CDR2 SVGAGI. The CDR3 consists of 13 residues. The CDR3 region is CASSYGGYRGYTF. CDR3 bases: TGTGCCAGCAGTTACGGGGGGTACCGTGGCTACACCTTC.

The chain links TRBV4-1 to TRBJ2-5; D might be TRBD2 (6 bases). This CDR3 comprises 15 residues. CDR1 is MGHRA, CDR2 YSYEKL, per germline. Deletions cut 4 bases from V and 6 bases from J, with 18 bases between. CDR3 DNA: TGCGCCAGCAGCCGCACCGTGGTCGGGGGAAAGACCCAGTACTTC. Its protein product is CASSRTVVGGKTQYF.

The chain has TRBV5-1 and TRBJ2-3; tentatively, D is TRBD1 (6 bases). Germline V gives CDR1 SGHRS, CDR2 YFSETQ. The V end was cut by 3 bases, the J end by 0 bases, with 11 bases between. CDR3 length: 15 residues. The chain's CDR3 is CASSSTGSSTDTQYF. The CDR3 region has the DNA TGCGCCAGCAGCTCGACAGGATCTAGCACAGATACGCAGTATTTT.

CDR3 sequence: CASRRTAPETQYF. In DNA form, the CDR3 reads TGTGCCAGCAGACGGACAGCCCCGGAGACCCAGTACTTC. The V and J genes are TRBV11-2 and TRBJ2-5, with D tentatively TRBD1 (6 bases). Germline assignment: CDR1 SGHAT and CDR2 FQNNGV. This CDR3 has 13 residues. The V end was cut by 6 bases, the J end by 5 bases, with 13 bases between.

This chain joins TRBV6-6 and TRBJ1-5; D is possibly TRBD1 (5 bases). CDR3 size: 15 residues. Trimming left V 8 bases short and J 0 bases short, with 14 bases between. CDR1 MNHNY and CDR2 SVGAGI come from the germline V gene (reference sequence). CDR3 sequence: CASRETAHSNQPQHF. The CDR3 nucleotides read TGTGCCAGCCGTGAGACAGCCCATAGCAATCAGCCCCAGCATTTT.

V is TRBV5-1 and J is TRBJ2-7; 11 bases map to TRBD1. The CDR3 is made up of 16 amino acids. Germline assignment: CDR1 SGHRS and CDR2 YFSETQ. V was clipped by 4 bases and J by 1 base; unmatched bases: 7. For the CDR3, the DNA is TGCGCCAGCAGCGTTACCGGGACAGGGGGTTCCTACGAGCAGTACTTC. Translated, it gives CASSVTGTGGSYEQYF.

This clone appeared a single time. V is TRBV6-5 and J is TRBJ2-3, with 7 bases matching TRBD1. Losses at the gene ends were 6 bases for V and 1 base for J; bases not matched to a gene: 4. Germline CDR1 and CDR2: MNHEY and SVGAGI. This CDR3 region has 14 residues. CDR3 region: CASRTGWGTDTQYF. In nucleotides, the CDR3 is TGTGCCAGCAGGACAGGGTGGGGCACAGATACGCAGTATTTT.

This sequence joins TRBV5-6 and TRBJ1-6, with D perhaps matching TRBD1 (5 bases). The CDR3 has 17 amino acids. Trimming removed 0 bases at V and 9 bases at J, with 19 bases between. Germline CDR1 and CDR2: SGHDT and YYEEEE. CDR3 amino acids: CASSLGQGRGVSSPLHF. The CDR3 DNA reads as TGTGCCAGCAGCTTGGGCCAAGGGCGGGGGGTAAGTTCACCCCTCCACTTT.

The chain joins TRBV7-6 to TRBJ2-1, with 11 nucleotides matching TRBD2. V lost 3 bases, J lost 6 bases, and 7 bases stayed unmatched. Looked up from germline, CDR1 is SGHVS and CDR2 is FNYEAQ. This CDR3 is built from 16 residues. In DNA form, the CDR3 reads TGTGCCAGCAGCTTGATAACTAGCGGGGGCGGCAATGAGCAGTTCTTC. Protein sequence: CASSLITSGGGNEQFF.

The chain links TRBV5-8 to TRBJ1-5, with a tentative D call TRBD1 (6 bases). CDR3 length equals 14 residues. Per germline, CDR1 SGHTS and CDR2 YDEGEE. Trimming removed 4 bases at V and 3 bases at J, with 11 bases between. In DNA form, the CDR3 reads TGTGCCAGCAGCGCAGGGGCACCCAATCAGCCCCAGCATTTT. Translated: CASSAGAPNQPQHF. Full variable domain (rest looked up from reference TRBV5-8 and TRBJ1-5): EAGVTQSPTHLIKTRGQQATLRCSPISGHTSVYWYQQALGLGLQFLLWYDEGEERNRGNFPPRFSGRQFPNYSSELNVNALELEDSALYLCASSAGAPNQPQHFGDGTRLSIL.

The V gene is TRBV5-1, the J gene TRBJ2-4; weak D call: TRBD1 (5 bases). V was cut by 0 bases and J by 0 bases, with 7 bases left in between. The CDR3 runs 15 residues. Germline CDR1 reads SGHRS; CDR2 reads YFSETQ. The CDR3 coding sequence is TGCGCCAGCAGCTTGGAGGGGCTAGCCAAAAACATTCAGTACTTC. Its translation is CASSLEGLAKNIQYF.

The chain links TRBV5-1 to TRBJ1-6, with 10 nucleotides matching TRBD1. Losses at the gene ends were 3 bases for V and 4 bases for J; bases not matched to a gene: 7. Looked up from germline, CDR1 is SGHRS and CDR2 is YFSETQ. The CDR3 totals 17 residues. DNA of the CDR3: TGCGCCAGCAGCTCAACCGGGACAGGGGATTATAATTCACCCCTCCACTTT. Translated: CASSSTGTGDYNSPLHF.

This chain uses TRBV11-2 with TRBJ1-5, with TRBD1 matching 7 bases. The CDR3 has 15 amino acids. The germline gives CDR1 SGHAT, CDR2 FQNNGV. J lost 5 bases, V lost 1 base, and 5 bases had no gene match. CDR3 DNA: TGTGCCAGCAGCTTAGGAGGACAGGAACATCAGCCCCAGCATTTT. This gives the protein CASSLGGQEHQPQHF.

This chain connects TRBV5-1 to TRBJ2-7; the D gene is possibly TRBD2 (5 bases). The germline CDR1 and CDR2 sequences are SGHRS and YFSETQ. The CDR3 covers 17 residues. Trimming removed 1 base at V and 2 bases at J, with 19 bases between. CDR3 DNA sequence: TGCGCCAGCAGCTTGAGGACCCTGGGAGAGGGCGCCTACGAGCAGTACTTC. As protein: CASSLRTLGEGAYEQYF.

V is TRBV27 and J is TRBJ1-1, with TRBD1 identical over 8 bases. CDR1 MNHEY and CDR2 SMNVEV come from the germline V gene (reference sequence). This CDR3 has 11 amino acids. After removal of 6 bases from V and 11 bases from J, the junction contained 5 bases not matched to a gene. CDR3 coding DNA: TGTGCCAGCAGCTCAGACAGGGGCGCTTTCTTT. Translating it yields CASSSDRGAFF.

For the CDR3, the DNA is TGTGCCAGTAGTCCAGGGACAGGGGGCCGAGAGACCCAGTACTTC. This gives the protein CASSPGTGGRETQYF. The rearrangement links TRBV19 to TRBJ2-5, with TRBD1 matching 12 bases. The CDR3 covers 15 residues. The trim removed 5 bases at V and 4 bases at J, leaving 5 bases unmatched. The V gene's germline CDR1 is LNHDA and CDR2 SQIVND (reference sequence).